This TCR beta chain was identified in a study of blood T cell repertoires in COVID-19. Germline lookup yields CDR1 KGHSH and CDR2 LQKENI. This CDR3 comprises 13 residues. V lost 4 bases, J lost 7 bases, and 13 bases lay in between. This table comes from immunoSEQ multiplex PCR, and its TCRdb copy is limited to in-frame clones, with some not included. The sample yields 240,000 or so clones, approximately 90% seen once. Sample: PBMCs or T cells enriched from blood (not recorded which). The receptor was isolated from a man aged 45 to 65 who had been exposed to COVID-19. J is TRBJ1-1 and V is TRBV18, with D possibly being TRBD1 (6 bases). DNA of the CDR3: TGTGCCAGCTCACTACAGGGTAGTGGTGAAGCTTTCTTT. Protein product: CASSLQGSGEAFF.